The next 28 T cell receptor beta chains were all read from a single sample in a study of T cell responses to AZD1222 COVID-19 vaccine (dated by TCRdb to about 2021). Library preparation employed the immunoSEQ multiplex PCR assay. Here the immuneACCESS table is served through TCRdb, limited to in-frame sequences with V and J called. Missing clones are a known gap in these copies; in checked studies unresolved V genes cover under half, and the rest lacks a known reason. Here the sample has 130,000 to 150,000 clones; 92% occur a single time. Jointly, the top ten make up around 1.7% of the sample. Reading the label with the study, this specimen's time point is: baseline before first vaccination. The sample consisted of peripheral blood, taken on day 0 of AZD1222 vaccination. The source is an adult in good health.

The gene calls are TRBV12-3 or TRBV12-4 and TRBJ1-4, with a tentative D call TRBD1 (5 bases). This CDR3 contains 12 residues. Between the trimmed V and J ends, which lost 7 bases and 7 bases, there was a span of 10 bases. As DNA, the CDR3 is TGTGCCAGCACAACTAGGGGTGAAAAACTGTTTTTT. Translated: CASTTRGEKLFF.

The chain recombines TRBV3-1 (or the pseudogene TRBV3-2) with TRBJ2-3; 10 bases are a match to TRBD2. This CDR3 comprises 14 residues. Germline CDR1 is LGHDT and CDR2 is YNNKEL (reference sequence). With 4 bases clipped from V and 7 bases from J, the junction kept 5 bases outside the gene matches. This CDR3 is CASSPSGSLNTQYF. The CDR3 DNA sequence: TGTGCCAGCAGCCCTAGCGGGAGTCTCAATACGCAGTATTTT.

This chain connects TRBV3-1 (or the pseudogene TRBV3-2) to TRBJ1-2, with D unresolved. Trimming shortened V by 4 bases and J by 5 bases, and 14 bases separated the two germline ends. This CDR3 region has 14 residues. CDR1 is LGHDT and CDR2 is YNNKEL in the germline V gene (reference sequence). In DNA form, the CDR3 reads TGTGCCAGCAGCCCCCTAACAGTGGGGTATGGCTACACCTTC. The encoded protein is CASSPLTVGYGYTF.

This clone was recorded a few times. This chain links TRBV6-4 with TRBJ2-3, with a possible D match to TRBD2 (6 bases). V was cut by 5 bases and J by 0 bases, with 6 bases left in between. CDR1 MRHNA and CDR2 SNTAGT come from the germline V gene. This CDR3 region has 13 residues. CDR3 loop: CASSSGSTDTQYF. The CDR3 bases are TGTGCCAGCAGTAGCGGGAGCACAGATACGCAGTATTTT.

This chain uses TRBV24-1 with TRBJ2-1; no definite D call. The CDR3 is 11 amino acids. The germline V gene has CDR1 KGHDR and CDR2 SFDVKD. The ends were cut back, 3 bases at V and 10 bases at J, with 6 bases in the middle. CDR3 DNA: TGTGCCACCAGTGATCGAGCCGAGCAGTTCTTC. As protein: CATSDRAEQFF.

The chain couples TRBV18 to TRBJ1-2, with D maybe TRBD1 (5 bases). Germline V gene lookup returns CDR1 KGHSH and CDR2 LQKENI. V lost 6 bases and J 2 bases, leaving 13 bases between the germline ends. The CDR3 runs to 14 residues. CDR3 residues: CASSPGTQNYGYTF. The CDR3 nucleotides read TGTGCCAGCTCTCCCGGGACGCAGAACTATGGCTACACCTTC.

V gene TRBV7-9 combines with J gene TRBJ2-1, with 7 bases lining up with TRBD2. The germline V gene has CDR1 SEHNR and CDR2 FQNEAQ (reference sequence). CDR3 length: 14 amino acids. V lost 5 bases and J lost 2; bases outside the gene matches: 3. CDR3 in amino acids: CASSPSGAYNEQFF. CDR3 DNA: TGTGCCAGCAGCCCAAGCGGGGCCTACAATGAGCAGTTCTTC.

The gene calls are TRBV24-1 and TRBJ1-5; D is unclear. The germline V and J ends were trimmed by 5 bases and 9 bases, with 7 bases remaining between them. Per germline, CDR1 KGHDR and CDR2 SFDVKD. The CDR3 is 11 amino acids. The CDR3 DNA reads TGTGCCACCAGTGGGGGATGGCCCCAGCATTTT. It translates to CATSGGWPQHF.

The chain carries TRBV5-4 and TRBJ1-3; tentatively, D is TRBD1 (5 bases). V was shortened by 0 bases and J by 0 bases, with 13 bases between the two germline ends. Germline-derived CDR1 and CDR2 are SGHNT and YYREEE (reference sequence). This CDR3 comprises 17 residues. CDR3 protein: CASSLGAGLNSGNTIYF. CDR3 in DNA: TGTGCCAGCAGCTTGGGGGCAGGGCTAAACTCTGGAAACACCATATATTTT.

The chain carries TRBV18 and TRBJ2-7, with D possibly being TRBD2 (7 bases). With 2 bases removed from V and 3 bases from J, the gap between germline ends came to 11 bases. Germline CDR1 reads KGHSH; CDR2 reads LQKENI. The CDR3 spans 14 residues. The CDR3, as DNA: TGTGCCAGCTCACCAAGGGGAGGGGGCTACGAGCAGTACTTC. It yields the protein CASSPRGGGYEQYF.

The rearrangement joins TRBV30 to TRBJ2-7; D gene uncertain. CDR3 length: 13 residues. The V gene lost 0 bases and the J gene lost 0 bases, with 6 bases spanning the gap. Germline assignment: CDR1 GTSNPN and CDR2 SVGIG (reference sequence). The CDR3 DNA is TGTGCCTGGAGTGTAAAGGCCTCCTACGAGCAGTACTTC. This codes for CAWSVKASYEQYF.

This clone was seen just once. The CDR3 region is CASSSGSGAYNEQFF. CDR3 bases: TGTGCCAGCAGCTCAGGGAGCGGGGCGTACAATGAGCAGTTCTTC. The genes are TRBV7-3 and TRBJ2-1; TRBD2 matches at 7 bases. The CDR3 consists of 15 residues. Trimming cost V 4 bases and J 4 bases; bases outside gene matches: 7. CDR1 is SGHTA and CDR2 is FQGTGA in the germline V gene.

This clone was observed a few times. The rearrangement joins TRBV14 to TRBJ1-2, with D perhaps TRBD1 (5 bases). The CDR3 runs 16 residues. Trimming left V 4 bases short and J 3 bases short, with 18 bases between. Germline V gene sequence: CDR1 SGHDN, CDR2 FVKESK. CDR3 amino acids: CASSPRRGVGDYGYTF. In DNA form, the CDR3 reads TGTGCCAGCAGCCCCAGGAGGGGCGTAGGCGACTATGGCTACACCTTC.

This clone was counted a few times. J is TRBJ2-5 and V is TRBV30; D ambiguous. Trimming took 5 bases from V and 4 from J, leaving 14 bases between them. This CDR3 has 13 amino acids. Germline assignment: CDR1 GTSNPN and CDR2 SVGIG (reference sequence). The chain's CDR3 is CAWGNSGRETQYF. The CDR3, as DNA: TGTGCCTGGGGGAACTCCGGCCGAGAGACCCAGTACTTC.

The chain has TRBV18 and TRBJ1-3; 7 bases fit TRBD1. Trimming at V came to 4 bases and at J to 0 bases, leaving 6 bases not matched to a gene. Germline CDR1 is KGHSH and CDR2 is LQKENI. The CDR3 sequence is 16 residues long. The DNA for the CDR3 is TGTGCCAGCTCACAGGACAGGCCTTACTCTGGAAACACCATATATTTT. Translating gives CASSQDRPYSGNTIYF. Variable domain in full (rest from reference TRBV18 and TRBJ1-3): NAGVMQNPRHLVRRRGQEARLRCSPMKGHSHVYWYRQLPEEGLKFMVYLQKENIIDESGMPKERFSAEFPKEGPSILRIQQVVRGDSAAYFCASSQDRPYSGNTIYFGEGSWLTVV.

The J gene is TRBJ2-5, the V gene TRBV5-1; maybe TRBD1 (6 bases). V lost 4 bases and J 0 bases, leaving 10 bases between the germline ends. This CDR3 has 14 residues. Per the germline V gene, CDR1 is SGHRS and CDR2 is YFSETQ. CDR3 region: CASSQDSYQETQYF. The DNA of the CDR3 is TGCGCCAGCAGCCAGGACAGTTACCAAGAGACCCAGTACTTC.

This chain links TRBV5-4 with TRBJ1-4; a weak D match, TRBD1 (6 bases). This CDR3 is built from 16 residues. Per germline, CDR1 SGHNT and CDR2 YYREEE (reference sequence). V shed 4 bases and J shed 3 bases, with 16 bases lying between them. The CDR3, as DNA: TGTGCCAGCAGCCTCATAGGGGGATCAGCTAATGAAAAACTGTTTTTT. Protein sequence: CASSLIGGSANEKLFF.

The chain employs TRBV7-9 and TRBJ2-1, with 9 nucleotides matching TRBD1. V gave up 6 bases and J gave up 4 bases; unmatched junction bases: 7. This CDR3 has 15 residues. CDR1 is SEHNR and CDR2 is FQNEAQ in the germline V gene (reference sequence). The CDR3 DNA reads TGTGCCAGCAGTTACCGGGACAGGGCGTACAATGAGCAGTTCTTC. Protein sequence: CASSYRDRAYNEQFF.

This clone appeared a single time. The J gene is TRBJ2-3, the V gene TRBV7-2, with 14 positions matching TRBD2. The germline V gene has CDR1 SGHTA and CDR2 FQGNSA. The ends lost 4 bases at V and 3 bases at J; junction bases unmatched: 3. The CDR3 is 16 residues long. CDR3 loop: CASSWGLAGDTDTQYF. CDR3 coding DNA: TGTGCCAGCAGCTGGGGACTAGCGGGAGATACAGATACGCAGTATTTT.

The chain uses TRBV5-1 and TRBJ2-1; the match to TRBD1 covers 7 bases. V lost 4 bases to trimming and J lost 0 bases; unmatched junction nucleotides: 10. The germline gives CDR1 SGHRS, CDR2 YFSETQ. The CDR3 totals 17 residues. Here the CDR3 reads CASSPNIQGSSYNEQFF. CDR3 in DNA: TGCGCCAGCAGCCCTAATATACAGGGGAGCTCCTACAATGAGCAGTTCTTC.

The rearrangement joins TRBV11-2 to TRBJ2-1; the D gene is possibly TRBD2 (5 bases). Trimming removed 0 bases from V and 8 bases from J, with 14 bases in between. This CDR3 comprises 15 residues. Germline loops: CDR1 SGHAT, CDR2 FQNNGV. CDR3 DNA sequence: TGTGCCAGCAGCTTAGATCTTTCGGGGAGCTATGAGCAGTTCTTC. Its protein product is CASSLDLSGSYEQFF.

This clone was seen once. The chain uses TRBV23-1 and TRBJ1-3; D is unclear. TRBV23-1 is an open reading frame, and its role is uncertain. V was trimmed by 2 bases and J by 2 bases, leaving 16 bases between them. This CDR3 is 17 amino acids long. CDR3 in amino acids: CASSQLFQTGPGNTIYF. Written as DNA, the CDR3 is TGCGCCAGCAGTCAACTTTTCCAGACCGGCCCTGGAAACACCATATATTTT.

This chain's CDR3 is CASSQEPVRQPQHF. The DNA of the CDR3 is TGTGCCAGCAGCCAAGAACCGGTTCGTCAGCCCCAGCATTTT. This chain joins TRBV4-2 and TRBJ1-5; D is unresolved. The CDR3 runs 14 residues. V dropped 0 bases and J dropped 6 bases, with 9 bases sitting between them. CDR1 and CDR2 from the germline V gene are LGHNA and YNFKEQ.

This clone was observed once. This chain uses TRBV4-2 with TRBJ2-7; D is possibly TRBD1 (5 bases). Germline CDR1 is LGHNA and CDR2 is YNFKEQ. This CDR3 comprises 16 residues. V was clipped by 0 bases and J by 2 bases, with 14 bases between them. CDR3 sequence: CASSQDTRTRAYEQYF. The CDR3 DNA reads as TGTGCCAGCAGCCAAGATACCAGGACACGGGCCTACGAGCAGTACTTC.

The chain employs TRBV9 and TRBJ2-6, with a possible D match to TRBD2 (7 bases). CDR3 length equals 17 residues. Between the trimmed V and J ends, which lost 2 bases and 2 bases, there was a span of 14 bases. Germline V CDR1 and CDR2: SGDLS, YYNGEE. CDR3 amino acids: CASSVFQGTTGANVLTF. CDR3 DNA: TGTGCCAGCAGCGTCTTCCAGGGGACTACTGGGGCCAACGTCCTGACTTTC.

The J gene is TRBJ1-2, the V gene TRBV28; D unresolved. Per germline, CDR1 MDHEN and CDR2 SYDVKM. V shed 5 bases and J shed 7 bases, with 17 bases lying between them. The CDR3 spans 14 residues. Here the CDR3 DNA reads TGTGCCAGCAGTCCCTTAACTCACAGAGGTGGCTACACCTTC. It yields the protein CASSPLTHRGGYTF.

This chain uses TRBV18 with TRBJ1-2; D gene uncertain. Germline V gene sequence: CDR1 KGHSH, CDR2 LQKENI. The CDR3 consists of 13 residues. V was shortened by 3 bases and J by 3 bases, with 8 bases between the two germline ends. The CDR3 spells CASSPVKHYGYTF. DNA for the CDR3: TGTGCCAGCTCACCGGTGAAGCACTATGGCTACACCTTC.

As DNA, the CDR3 is TGTGCTAGTGGTTTGGTATTGGCTGCCACCGGGGAGCTGTTTTTT. Its protein is CASGLVLAATGELFF. The rearrangement links TRBV12-5 to TRBJ2-2; D not resolved. Germline V gene lookup returns CDR1 LGHNT and CDR2 FRNRAP. V was shortened by 0 bases and J by 4 bases, with 9 bases between the two germline ends. This CDR3 spans 15 amino acids.